This entry lists 27 T cell receptor beta chains sequenced from one sample in a study of cytomegalovirus exposure and HLA in healthy donors (dated by TCRdb to the late 2010s). The library relied on the immunoSEQ multiplex PCR assay. The multiplex PCR relied on a mix of 60 forward primers for TCR Vbeta segments and 13 reverse primers for TCR Jbeta segments. What TCRdb holds here is the immuneACCESS table cut down to in-frame rearrangements. Part of the clones is not present; checked against another copy, under half of the missing clones reflect an unresolved V gene, and the others are unexplained. Within this sample are roughly 150,000 clones, with approximately 78% of them counted one time only. The ten top clones hold 1.4% of the sample. Sequences were obtained from PBMCs. The source of these receptors is a male donor in good health and CMV-seronegative.

This clone has ten or more counts. The gene calls are TRBV6-6 and TRBJ2-1; D might be TRBD1 (6 bases). This CDR3 has 12 amino acids. Trimming left V 2 bases short and J 10 bases short, with 9 bases between. The germline V gene encodes CDR1 MNHNY and CDR2 SVGAGI (reference sequence). CDR3 coding DNA: TGTGCCAGCAGTTACCAGCAGGGGGAGCAGTTCTTC. Protein product: CASSYQQGEQFF.

The gene calls are TRBV6-6 and TRBJ1-2, with no clear D. The ends were cut back, 4 bases at V and 4 bases at J, with 10 bases in the middle. The length of the CDR3 is 13 residues. The germline V gene has CDR1 MNHNY and CDR2 SVGAGI (reference sequence). CDR3 in DNA: TGTGCCAGCAGTTTGGAGCTTTTCTATGGCTACACCTTC. Translation: CASSLELFYGYTF.

The chain combines TRBV5-8 with TRBJ1-4; the match to TRBD1 covers 9 bases. CDR3 length equals 15 residues. Germline CDR1 is SGHTS and CDR2 is YDEGEE. The J segment lost 7 bases and the V segment lost 5 bases, leaving 9 bases of the junction unmatched. The CDR3 sequence is CASSSAGTGIEKLFF. The CDR3 coding sequence is TGTGCCAGCAGTTCCGCCGGGACAGGGATTGAAAAACTGTTTTTT.

V usage is TRBV4-2 and J usage is TRBJ1-2; tentative D call: TRBD1 (6 bases). This CDR3 has 16 amino acids. V lost 1 base and J lost 1, with 13 bases in between. CDR1 LGHNA and CDR2 YNFKEQ come from the germline V gene. The CDR3: CASSQAGARVNYGYTF. For the CDR3, the DNA is TGTGCCAGCAGCCAAGCAGGGGCAAGGGTTAACTATGGCTACACCTTC.

The chain employs TRBV4-3 and TRBJ2-1, with 7 bases identical to TRBD2. Germline V gene sequence: CDR1 LGHNA, CDR2 YSLEER. The CDR3 sequence is 16 residues long. The trim removed 0 bases at V and 3 bases at J, leaving 5 bases unmatched. DNA for the CDR3: TGCGCCAGCAGCCAAGATCCAAGCGGGATCTACAATGAGCAGTTCTTC. Its translation is CASSQDPSGIYNEQFF.

The chain carries TRBV7-8 and TRBJ2-2, with D possibly being TRBD2 (7 bases). The CDR3 covers 15 residues. The germline V and J ends were trimmed by 3 bases and 3 bases, with 11 bases remaining between them. From germline, CDR1 is SGHVS and CDR2 FQNEAQ. This CDR3 reads CASSLGGGYTGELFF. The CDR3 DNA reads TGTGCCAGCAGCTTGGGAGGGGGGTACACCGGGGAGCTGTTTTTT.

The rearrangement links TRBV7-3 to TRBJ2-7, with 8 bases that match TRBD2. This CDR3 contains 13 residues. V shed 4 bases, J shed 6 bases, and the junction held 5 bases outside the gene matches. Germline loops: CDR1 SGHTA, CDR2 FQGTGA. The CDR3 DNA sequence: TGTGCCAGCAGCTCTAGCGGGCTAGGCGAGCAGTACTTC. Its protein product is CASSSSGLGEQYF. Variable domain in full (rest from reference TRBV7-3 and TRBJ2-7): GAGVSQTPSNKVTEKGKYVELRCDPISGHTALYWYRQSLGQGPEFLIYFQGTGAADDSGLPNDRFFAVRPEGSVSTLKIQRTERGDSAVYLCASSSSGLGEQYFGPGTRLTVT.

J is TRBJ1-6 and V is TRBV6-5; D call uncertain. The CDR3 sequence is 14 residues long. CDR1 is MNHEY, CDR2 SVGAGI, per germline. V lost 2 bases to trimming and J lost 6 bases, with 8 bases between them. The CDR3 spells CASSYAETNSPLHF. In DNA, the CDR3 is TGTGCCAGCAGTTACGCGGAAACTAATTCACCCCTCCACTTT.

This clone was counted a few times. The V gene is TRBV14, the J gene TRBJ2-1; maybe TRBD2 (6 bases). V lost 2 bases to trimming and J lost 4 bases, with 24 bases between them. Per the germline V gene, CDR1 is SGHDN and CDR2 is FVKESK. The CDR3 runs to 19 residues. CDR3 protein: CASSQKRRGRVPFYNEQFF. CDR3 DNA sequence: TGTGCCAGCAGCCAAAAACGGCGGGGCAGGGTCCCCTTTTACAATGAGCAGTTCTTC.

The table lists this clone with a count of one. This chain connects TRBV7-2 to TRBJ1-5, with D maybe TRBD1 (5 bases). The V end was cut by 1 base, the J end by 1 base, with 8 bases between. This CDR3 comprises 15 residues. The germline V gene has CDR1 SGHTA and CDR2 FQGNSA. CDR3 amino acids: CASSLGGVSNQPQHF. In DNA, the CDR3 is TGTGCCAGCAGCTTAGGGGGCGTAAGCAATCAGCCCCAGCATTTT.

The chain combines TRBV6-1 with TRBJ2-4; TRBD2 might be the D (5 bases). This CDR3 is 15 amino acids long. CDR1 is MNHNS and CDR2 is SASEGT in the germline V gene. The germline V and J ends were trimmed by 4 bases and 1 base, with 11 bases remaining between them. CDR3 DNA: TGTGCCAGCAGTGTTAATAGCGAGGCCAAAAACATTCAGTACTTC. Protein: CASSVNSEAKNIQYF.

This clone came up a few times. Other DNA sequences within the sample encode an identical CDR3. The chain carries TRBV6-5 and TRBJ2-2, with TRBD1 identical over 8 bases. The CDR3 has 15 amino acids. The V segment lost 6 bases and the J segment 4 bases; nucleotides outside the gene matches: 7. Germline V gene sequence: CDR1 MNHEY, CDR2 SVGAGI. The CDR3 loop is CASRTGTGFTGELFF. CDR3 DNA sequence: TGTGCCAGCAGAACAGGGACAGGCTTCACCGGGGAGCTGTTTTTT.

The rearrangement joins TRBV29-1 to TRBJ2-3, with a weak D call TRBD1 (6 bases). The V and J ends lost 4 bases and 6 bases respectively, with 11 bases between them. This CDR3 contains 12 residues. From germline, CDR1 is SQVTM and CDR2 ANQGSEA. The CDR3, as DNA: TGCAGCGTTGTAGGGGGAGTTGATACGCAGTATTTT. As protein: CSVVGGVDTQYF.

The chain uses TRBV28 and TRBJ1-2; 10 bases are a match to TRBD1. CDR3 length: 16 amino acids. Germline lookup yields CDR1 MDHEN and CDR2 SYDVKM. J lost 8 bases, V lost 2 bases, and 11 bases had no gene match. The CDR3: CASSLHSPGQGYGYTF. Here the CDR3 DNA reads TGTGCCAGCAGTTTACATTCACCGGGACAGGGGTACGGCTACACCTTC.

This sequence joins TRBV28 and TRBJ2-6, with 8 bases that match TRBD1. The V gene end was trimmed by 3 bases and the J gene end by 2 bases; junction bases not matched to a gene: 6. Looked up from germline, CDR1 is MDHEN and CDR2 is SYDVKM. The CDR3 sequence is 17 residues long. Here the CDR3 reads CASSLDRDTAGANVLTF. Here the CDR3 DNA reads TGTGCCAGCAGTTTGGACAGGGACACTGCTGGGGCCAACGTCCTGACTTTC.

This clone has just a few counts. This sequence joins TRBV4-2 and TRBJ1-5; D call uncertain. V lost 0 bases and J 3 bases, leaving 9 bases between the germline ends. Germline values: CDR1 LGHNA, CDR2 YNFKEQ. CDR3 size: 15 residues. The CDR3 DNA reads as TGTGCCAGCAGCCAAGATCTACAGTTCAATCAGCCCCAGCATTTT. Residues: CASSQDLQFNQPQHF.

Concerning this clone: Additional DNA sequences in this sample encode the identical CDR3. J is TRBJ1-2 and V is TRBV6-1; 11 bases map to TRBD1. The J segment lost 4 bases and the V segment lost 3 bases, leaving 4 bases of the junction unmatched. Germline V gene sequence: CDR1 MNHNS, CDR2 SASEGT. The CDR3 is made up of 15 amino acids. The CDR3 DNA sequence: TGTGCCAGCAGTGAGCCAGGGACAGGGGGCTATGGCTACACCTTC. Translated, it gives CASSEPGTGGYGYTF.

CDR3 bases: TGCGCCAGCAGCTCCACCGGGACAGGGGTTGACGGGGAGCTGTTTTTT. Its translation is CASSSTGTGVDGELFF. The chain carries TRBV5-1 and TRBJ2-2; 10 bases agree with TRBD1. This CDR3 spans 16 amino acids. Germline-derived CDR1 and CDR2 are SGHRS and YFSETQ. Trimming removed 3 bases from V and 7 bases from J; junction bases left unmatched: 9.

As DNA, the CDR3 is TGTGCCAGCAGCTTAAGCAGCGGGGGGGGAAACAATGAGCAGTTCTTC. Translation gives CASSLSSGGGNNEQFF. This chain links TRBV7-3 with TRBJ2-1; 10 bases fit TRBD2. CDR1 SGHTA and CDR2 FQGTGA come from the germline V gene. This CDR3 comprises 16 residues. Trimming at V came to 1 base and at J to 5 bases, leaving 5 bases not matched to a gene.

The rearrangement uses TRBV7-9 and TRBJ2-5, with D tentatively TRBD1 (6 bases). The germline V and J ends were trimmed by 5 bases and 2 bases, with 15 bases remaining between them. CDR3 length equals 15 residues. Germline lookup yields CDR1 SEHNR and CDR2 FQNEAQ (reference sequence). CDR3 nucleotide sequence: TGTGCCAGCAGCCCCGGGACACGAGAACAAGAGACCCAGTACTTC. Its protein is CASSPGTREQETQYF.

The chain links TRBV7-9 to TRBJ2-2, with TRBD1 identical over 9 bases. This CDR3 has 16 amino acids. The J segment lost 7 bases and the V segment lost 2 bases, leaving 8 bases of the junction unmatched. Germline V lookup: CDR1 SEHNR, CDR2 FQNEAQ (reference sequence). CDR3 coding DNA: TGTGCCAGCAGCTTATATGGGACAGGGAGTGACGGGGAGCTGTTTTTT. It encodes CASSLYGTGSDGELFF.

The V and J genes are TRBV6-1 and TRBJ2-7; 12 bases align to TRBD2. The germline gives CDR1 MNHNS, CDR2 SASEGT. There are 15 residues in the CDR3. Trimming removed 5 bases from V and 5 bases from J; junction bases left unmatched: 7. The chain's CDR3 is CASSKLAGGSDEQYF. Here the CDR3 DNA reads TGTGCCAGCAGTAAACTAGCGGGGGGTTCTGACGAGCAGTACTTC.

This clone was detected a few times. The chain is built from TRBV7-9 and TRBJ2-2; D not certain. The CDR3 is made up of 14 amino acids. Germline V gene lookup returns CDR1 SEHNR and CDR2 FQNEAQ (reference sequence). Between the trimmed V and J ends, which lost 5 bases and 2 bases, there was a span of 9 bases. The CDR3 region is CASSPHFNTGELFF. CDR3 coding DNA: TGTGCCAGCAGCCCACATTTCAACACCGGGGAGCTGTTTTTT.

V gene TRBV29-1 combines with J gene TRBJ1-3, with D unresolved. CDR3 length: 14 residues. The V gene's germline CDR1 is SQVTM and CDR2 ANQGSEA. With 4 bases removed from V and 0 bases from J, the gap between germline ends came to 10 bases. CDR3 coding DNA: TGCAGCGTTGTCTCCGTTAGCTCTGGAAACACCATATATTTT. Its protein is CSVVSVSSGNTIYF.

The chain joins TRBV28 to TRBJ1-2, with D tentatively TRBD1 (6 bases). This CDR3 has 17 amino acids. Trimming left V 1 base short and J 1 base short, with 16 bases between. Looked up from germline, CDR1 is MDHEN and CDR2 is SYDVKM. The DNA for the CDR3 is TGTGCCAGCAGTTTATTGGGGGCGATCCGTGATAACTATGGCTACACCTTC. Translated, it gives CASSLLGAIRDNYGYTF.

V usage is TRBV7-9 and J usage is TRBJ2-3, with D tentatively TRBD2 (5 bases). With 1 base removed from V and 11 bases from J, the gap between germline ends came to 13 bases. The CDR3 has 13 amino acids. Germline loops: CDR1 SEHNR, CDR2 FQNEAQ (reference sequence). The CDR3 here is CASSLGSGIGQYF. The CDR3 DNA sequence: TGTGCCAGCAGCTTAGGGTCCGGGATAGGGCAGTATTTT.

The CDR3 loop is CASRQTSGVSLGTQYF. The DNA of the CDR3 is TGTGCCAGCAGACAAACTAGCGGGGTCTCTCTTGGTACGCAGTATTTT. The V call is TRBV5-4, the J call TRBJ2-3; 10 nucleotides align to TRBD2. The CDR3 loop spans 16 amino acids. CDR1 SGHNT and CDR2 YYREEE come from the germline V gene (reference sequence). V lost 5 bases to trimming and J lost 8 bases; unmatched junction nucleotides: 14.